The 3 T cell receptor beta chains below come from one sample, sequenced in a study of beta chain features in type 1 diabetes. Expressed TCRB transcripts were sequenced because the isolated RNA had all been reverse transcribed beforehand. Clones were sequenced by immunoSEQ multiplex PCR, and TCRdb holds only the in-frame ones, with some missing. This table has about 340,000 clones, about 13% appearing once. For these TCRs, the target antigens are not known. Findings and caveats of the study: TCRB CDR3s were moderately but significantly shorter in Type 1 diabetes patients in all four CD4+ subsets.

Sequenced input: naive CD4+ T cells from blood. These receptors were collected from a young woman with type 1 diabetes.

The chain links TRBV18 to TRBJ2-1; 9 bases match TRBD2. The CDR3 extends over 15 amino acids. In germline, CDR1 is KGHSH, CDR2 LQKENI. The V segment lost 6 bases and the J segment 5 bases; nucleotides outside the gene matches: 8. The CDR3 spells CASSRREGRNNEQFF. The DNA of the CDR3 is TGTGCCAGCTCTCGGCGGGAGGGGCGAAACAATGAGCAGTTCTTC.

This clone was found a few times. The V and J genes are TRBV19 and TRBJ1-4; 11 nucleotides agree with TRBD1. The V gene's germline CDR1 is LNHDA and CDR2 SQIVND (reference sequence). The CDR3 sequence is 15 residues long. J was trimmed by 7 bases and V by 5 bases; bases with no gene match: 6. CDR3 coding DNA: TGTGCCAGTAGTCCCCGGGGGACAGGGGGTGAAAAACTGTTTTTT. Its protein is CASSPRGTGGEKLFF.

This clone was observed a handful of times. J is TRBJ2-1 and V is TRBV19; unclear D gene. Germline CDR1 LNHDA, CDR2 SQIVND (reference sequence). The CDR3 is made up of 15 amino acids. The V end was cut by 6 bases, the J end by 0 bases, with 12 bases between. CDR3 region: CASSGGLSSYNEQFF. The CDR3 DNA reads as TGTGCCAGTAGCGGCGGCCTGAGCTCCTACAATGAGCAGTTCTTC.